The 9 T cell receptor beta chains presented below share a single source sample, sequenced in a study of blood T cells in healthy people across ages. Primers used in a second PCR of roughly 7 to 12 cycles were a sample-barcoded 5' primer and a J-beta primer mix. TCRdb itself ran the 5' RACE reads through MiXCR, one entry per CDR3 protein. The table lists about 1.1 million distinct CDR3 sequences, roughly two fifths of them singletons. Sequenced input: blood. These receptor sequences come from a man aged 18-30 years in good health.

CDR3 in DNA: TGTGCCAGCTCCACACAGCGCGAGCAGTACTTC. Protein product: CASSTQREQYF. The chain joins TRBV13 to TRBJ2-7, with no clear D. The CDR3 is made up of 11 amino acids. V dropped 8 bases and J dropped 6 bases, with 11 bases sitting between them. Germline loops: CDR1 PRHDT, CDR2 FYEKMQ (reference sequence).

This clonotype was counted only a few times. The gene calls are TRBV7-2 and TRBJ1-4; the D is unclear. V shed 5 bases and J shed 4 bases, with 11 bases lying between them. CDR1 and CDR2 from the germline V gene are SGHTA and FQGNSA. This CDR3 region has 14 residues. CDR3 sequence reads: CASSRTSDNEKLFF. As DNA, the CDR3 is TGTGCCAGCAGCCGGACGTCCGATAATGAAAAACTGTTTTTT.

This clonotype has ten or more counts. The rearrangement uses TRBV27 and TRBJ1-5, with D maybe TRBD1 (6 bases). This CDR3 comprises 14 residues. The V gene lost 3 bases and the J gene lost 2 bases, with 8 bases spanning the gap. Germline V gene lookup returns CDR1 MNHEY and CDR2 SMNVEV (reference sequence). For the CDR3, the DNA is TGTGCCAGCAGTTTTCGACAGGGCAATCAGCCCCAGCATTTT. Translation gives CASSFRQGNQPQHF.

This sequence joins TRBV30 and TRBJ1-2; D uncertain. The germline gives CDR1 GTSNPN, CDR2 SVGIG (reference sequence). CDR3 length: 15 amino acids. V dropped 8 bases and J dropped 8 bases, with 27 bases sitting between them. CDR3 in DNA: TGTGCCACACCTATGGGGTGGACGGGGAACCAGGGCTACACCTTC. This sequence encodes CATPMGWTGNQGYTF.

This chain joins TRBV6-2 or TRBV6-3 and TRBJ2-5; the D is unclear. There are 15 residues in the CDR3. V lost 0 bases and J lost 5, with 13 bases in between. The germline CDR1 and CDR2 sequences are MNHEY and SVGEGT. In DNA form, the CDR3 reads TGTGCCAGCAGTTACTCGATAAGGATTGGGGAGACCCAGTACTTC. This codes for CASSYSIRIGETQYF.

Comment on this clonotype: One base away lies a much larger clone, so this may be a sequencing read error. The chain carries TRBV5-1 and TRBJ2-3; D unclear. This CDR3 contains 12 residues. The V end lost 4 bases, the J end lost 0 bases, and 3 bases lay between the germline ends. Germline lookup yields CDR1 SGHRS and CDR2 YFSETQ. CDR3 region: CASSKSTDTQYF. In DNA, the CDR3 is TGCGCCAGCAGCAAAAGCACAGATACGCAGTATTTT.

This chain connects TRBV27 to TRBJ2-3; D is unclear. CDR1 and CDR2 from the germline V gene are MNHEY and SMNVEV (reference sequence). V was cut by 5 bases and J by 6 bases, with 12 bases left in between. The CDR3 totals 13 residues. The CDR3 DNA reads TGTGCCAGCAGTCAAGCCCTAATCGATACGCAGTATTTT. It specifies CASSQALIDTQYF.

The rearrangement links TRBV7-9 to TRBJ2-6; D gene unclear. Germline CDR1 SEHNR, CDR2 FQNEAQ (reference sequence). V was shortened by 6 bases and J by 0 bases, with 6 bases between the two germline ends. The CDR3 has 14 residues. CDR3 residues: CASSITSGANVLTF. Written as DNA, the CDR3 is TGTGCCAGCAGTATTACCTCTGGGGCCAACGTCCTGACTTTC.

The chain has TRBV21-1 and TRBJ2-7; the D call TRBD1 from the table was never checked on the DNA. TRBV21-1 is a listed pseudogene. The CDR3 contains 18 residues. The CDR3 spells CASSKALLADSSHYEQYF. In DNA form, the CDR3 reads TGTGCCAGCAGCAAAGCTCTCCTGGCGGACAGTTCGCACTACGAGCAGTACTTC.